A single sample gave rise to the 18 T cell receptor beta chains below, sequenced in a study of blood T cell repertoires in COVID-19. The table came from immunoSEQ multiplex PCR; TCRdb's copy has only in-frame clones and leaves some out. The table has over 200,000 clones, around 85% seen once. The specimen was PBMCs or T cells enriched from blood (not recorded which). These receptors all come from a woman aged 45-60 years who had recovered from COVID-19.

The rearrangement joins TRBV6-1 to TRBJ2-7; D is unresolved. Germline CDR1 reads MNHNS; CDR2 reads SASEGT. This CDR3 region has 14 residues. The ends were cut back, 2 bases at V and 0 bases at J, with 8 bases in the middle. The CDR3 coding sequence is TGTGCCAGCAGTGAAATACTTGACTCCTACGAGCAGTACTTC. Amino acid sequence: CASSEILDSYEQYF.

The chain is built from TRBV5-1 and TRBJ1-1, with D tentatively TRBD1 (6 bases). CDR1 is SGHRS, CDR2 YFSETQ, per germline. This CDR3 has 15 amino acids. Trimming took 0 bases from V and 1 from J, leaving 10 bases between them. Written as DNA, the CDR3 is TGCGCCAGCAGCTTGGGAGGGGGAGAGAACACTGAAGCTTTCTTT. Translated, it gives CASSLGGGENTEAFF.

The CDR3 DNA is TGTGCCAGCAGTACCGGACTAGCAAGCTACAATGAGCAGTTCTTC. This translates into CASSTGLASYNEQFF. J is TRBJ2-1 and V is TRBV28, with 8 bases aligning to TRBD2. From germline, CDR1 is MDHEN and CDR2 SYDVKM. With 5 bases clipped from V and 3 bases from J, the junction kept 6 bases outside the gene matches. The CDR3 loop spans 15 amino acids. Full variable domain (remainder filled in from reference TRBV28 and TRBJ2-1): DVKVTQSSRYLVKRTGEKVFLECVQDMDHENMFWYRQDPGLGLRLIYFSYDVKMKEKGDIPEGYSVSREKKERFSLILESASTNQTSMYLCASSTGLASYNEQFFGPGTRLTVL.

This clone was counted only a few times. CDR3 in DNA: TGTGCCAGCAACCCTCAGGGGGGGAACACTGAAGCTTTCTTT. Protein product: CASNPQGGNTEAFF. The chain has TRBV6-6 and TRBJ1-1; 7 bases are shared with TRBD1. The germline gives CDR1 MNHNY, CDR2 SVGAGI (reference sequence). J gave up 1 base and V 7 bases, and 6 bases lay outside the gene matches. The CDR3 spans 14 residues.

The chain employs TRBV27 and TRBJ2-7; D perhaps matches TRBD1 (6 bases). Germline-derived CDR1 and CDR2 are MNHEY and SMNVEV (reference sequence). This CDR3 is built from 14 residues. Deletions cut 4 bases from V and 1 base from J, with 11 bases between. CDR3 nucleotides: TGTGCCAGCAGTTCCGCAGGGGTTTCCTACGAGCAGTACTTC. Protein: CASSSAGVSYEQYF.

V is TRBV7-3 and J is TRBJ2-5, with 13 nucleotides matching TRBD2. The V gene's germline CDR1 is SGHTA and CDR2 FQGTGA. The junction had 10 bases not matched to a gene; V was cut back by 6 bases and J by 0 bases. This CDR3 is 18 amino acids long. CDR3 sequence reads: CASRRGTSGTRNQETQYF. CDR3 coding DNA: TGTGCCAGCAGGAGGGGGACTAGCGGGACGCGAAACCAAGAGACCCAGTACTTC.

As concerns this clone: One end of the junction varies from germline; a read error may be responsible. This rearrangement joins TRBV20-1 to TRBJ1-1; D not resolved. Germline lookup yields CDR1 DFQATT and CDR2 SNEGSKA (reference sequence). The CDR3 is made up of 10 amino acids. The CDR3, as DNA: TGCAGTGCTAGAGACACTCAAGCTTTCTTT. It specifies CSARDTQAFF.

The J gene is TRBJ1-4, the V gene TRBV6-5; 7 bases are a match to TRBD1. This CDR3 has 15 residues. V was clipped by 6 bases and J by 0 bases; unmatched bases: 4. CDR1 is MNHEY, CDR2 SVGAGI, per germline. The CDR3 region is CASSRGQATNEKLFF. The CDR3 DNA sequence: TGTGCCAGCAGCAGAGGACAGGCAACTAATGAAAAACTGTTTTTT.

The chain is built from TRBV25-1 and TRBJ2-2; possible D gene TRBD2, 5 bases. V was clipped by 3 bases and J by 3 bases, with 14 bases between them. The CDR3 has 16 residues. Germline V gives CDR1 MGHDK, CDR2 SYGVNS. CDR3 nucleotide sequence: TGTGCCAGCAGTGACGACGGGGAGAAGGACACCGGGGAGCTGTTTTTT. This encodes CASSDDGEKDTGELFF. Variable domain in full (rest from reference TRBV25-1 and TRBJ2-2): EADIYQTPRYLVIGTGKKITLECSQTMGHDKMYWYQQDPGMELHLIHYSYGVNSTEKGDLSSESTVSRIRTEHFPLTLESARPSHTSQYLCASSDDGEKDTGELFFGEGSRLTVL.

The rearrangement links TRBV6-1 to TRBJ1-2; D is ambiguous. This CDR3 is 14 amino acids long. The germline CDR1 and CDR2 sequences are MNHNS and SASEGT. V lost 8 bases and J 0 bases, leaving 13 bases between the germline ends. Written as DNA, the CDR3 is TGTGCCAGCCTCAACAGTATTTCTAACTATGGCTACACCTTC. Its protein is CASLNSISNYGYTF.

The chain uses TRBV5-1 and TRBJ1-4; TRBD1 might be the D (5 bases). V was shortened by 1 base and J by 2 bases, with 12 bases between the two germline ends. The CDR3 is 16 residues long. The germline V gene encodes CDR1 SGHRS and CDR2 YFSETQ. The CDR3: CASSLTGRVTNEKLFF. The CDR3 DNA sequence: TGCGCCAGCAGCTTGACAGGCCGGGTGACTAATGAAAAACTGTTTTTT.

DNA for the CDR3: TGCGCCAGCAGTCGGACTAGCGGGACCTCCGGGGAGCTGTTTTTT. Its protein product is CASSRTSGTSGELFF. The V call is TRBV10-1, the J call TRBJ2-2; 12 nucleotides align to TRBD2. V was clipped by 5 bases and J by 6 bases; unmatched bases: 4. The CDR3 is made up of 15 amino acids. Germline V CDR1 and CDR2: WNHNN, SYGVQD (reference sequence).

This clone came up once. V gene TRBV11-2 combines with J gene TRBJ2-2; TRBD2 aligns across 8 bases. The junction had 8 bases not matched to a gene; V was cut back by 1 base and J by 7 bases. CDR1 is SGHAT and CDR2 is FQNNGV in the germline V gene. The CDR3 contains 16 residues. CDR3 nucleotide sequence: TGTGCCAGCAGCTTAGTGGGACTAGAGGTTGGCGGGGAGCTGTTTTTT. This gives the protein CASSLVGLEVGGELFF. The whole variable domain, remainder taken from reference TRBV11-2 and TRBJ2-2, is EAGVAQSPRYKIIEKRQSVAFWCNPISGHATLYWYQQILGQGPKLLIQFQNNGVVDDSQLPKDRFSAERLKGVDSTLKIQPAKLEDSAVYLCASSLVGLEVGGELFFGEGSRLTVL.

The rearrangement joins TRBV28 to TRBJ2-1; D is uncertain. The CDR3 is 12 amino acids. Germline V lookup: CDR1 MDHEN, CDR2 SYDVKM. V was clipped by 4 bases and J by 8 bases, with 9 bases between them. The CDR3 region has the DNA TGTGCCAGCAGTTCGTACCCGGATGAGCAGTTCTTC. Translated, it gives CASSSYPDEQFF. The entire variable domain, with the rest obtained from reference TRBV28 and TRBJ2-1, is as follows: DVKVTQSSRYLVKRTGEKVFLECVQDMDHENMFWYRQDPGLGLRLIYFSYDVKMKEKGDIPEGYSVSREKKERFSLILESASTNQTSMYLCASSSYPDEQFFGPGTRLTVL.

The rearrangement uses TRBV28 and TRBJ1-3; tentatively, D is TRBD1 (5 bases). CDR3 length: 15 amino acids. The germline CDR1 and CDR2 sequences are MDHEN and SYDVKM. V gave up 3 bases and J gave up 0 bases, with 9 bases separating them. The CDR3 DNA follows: TGTGCCAGCAGTTTGCAGGGCCCCTCTGGAAACACCATATATTTT. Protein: CASSLQGPSGNTIYF.

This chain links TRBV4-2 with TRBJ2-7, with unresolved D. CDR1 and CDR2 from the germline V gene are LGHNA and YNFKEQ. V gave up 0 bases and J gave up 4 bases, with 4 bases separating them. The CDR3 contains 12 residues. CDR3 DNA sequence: TGTGCCAGCAGCCAAGATAGATACGAGCAGTACTTC. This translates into CASSQDRYEQYF.

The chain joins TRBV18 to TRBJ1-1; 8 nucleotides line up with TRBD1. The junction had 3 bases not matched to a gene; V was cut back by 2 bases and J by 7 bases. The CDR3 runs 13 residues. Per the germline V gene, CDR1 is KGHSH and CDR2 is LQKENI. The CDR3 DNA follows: TGTGCCAGCTCACCAGGGACAGGCGTTGAAGCTTTCTTT. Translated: CASSPGTGVEAFF.

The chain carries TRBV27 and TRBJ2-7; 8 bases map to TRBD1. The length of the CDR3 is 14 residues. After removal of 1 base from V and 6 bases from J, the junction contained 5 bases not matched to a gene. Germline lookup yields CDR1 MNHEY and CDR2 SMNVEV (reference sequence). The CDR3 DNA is TGTGCCAGCAGTTTATACCGGACAGGGTCCGAGCAGTACTTC. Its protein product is CASSLYRTGSEQYF.